This TCR beta chain was observed in a study of cytomegalovirus exposure and HLA in healthy donors. Study outcomes and limitations: The majority of CMV-associated TCR beta chains were reported as apparently HLA-restricted in a later analysis. Near-uniform donor sequencing depth was presumed by presence/absence analyses.

V was pared by 0 bases and J by 7 bases, with 17 bases between. Germline V gene data show CDR1 as SGHRS and CDR2 as YFSETQ. CDR3 length: 15 residues. About this clone: Its antigen is unknown.

Primers: 60 Vbeta forward and 13 Jbeta reverse. The protocol was immunoSEQ multiplex PCR, while the TCRdb copy is restricted to in-frame clones and leaves out a portion. Of about 140,000 clones in the sample, 80% were seen once. Sequencing was carried out using PBMCs. The origin of this receptor is a man aged 25 to 45 in good health and CMV-seronegative. This chain uses TRBV5-1 with TRBJ2-7, with D perhaps matching TRBD2 (5 bases). CDR3 nucleotides: TGCGCCAGCAGCTTGGTCCCGGGAATAGCGAGAGAGCAGTACTTC. Its protein is CASSLVPGIAREQYF.